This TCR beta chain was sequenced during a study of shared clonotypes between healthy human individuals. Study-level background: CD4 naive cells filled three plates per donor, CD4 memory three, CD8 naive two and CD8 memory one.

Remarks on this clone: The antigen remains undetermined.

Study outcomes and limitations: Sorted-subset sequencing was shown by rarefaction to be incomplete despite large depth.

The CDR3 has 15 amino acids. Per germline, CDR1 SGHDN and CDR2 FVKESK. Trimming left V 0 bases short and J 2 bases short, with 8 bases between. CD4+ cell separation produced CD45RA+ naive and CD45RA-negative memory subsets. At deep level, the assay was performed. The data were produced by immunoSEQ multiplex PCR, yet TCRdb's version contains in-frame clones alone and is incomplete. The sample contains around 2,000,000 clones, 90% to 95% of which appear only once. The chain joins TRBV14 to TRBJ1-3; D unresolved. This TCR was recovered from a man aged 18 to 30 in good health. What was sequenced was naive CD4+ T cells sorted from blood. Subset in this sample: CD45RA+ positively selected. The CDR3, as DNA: TGTGCCAGCAGCCAAGAGTTCCGGGCTGGAAACACCATATATTTT. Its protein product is CASSQEFRAGNTIYF.